This paragraph covers one TCR beta chain sequence. The antigen is unknown. The data belong to a study of T cell responses to AZD1222 COVID-19 vaccine. On the study more broadly: Second-dose timings of about 4 or about 12 weeks were pooled.

CDR3 length: 13 residues. Germline CDR1 LNHDA, CDR2 SQIVND (reference sequence). Between the trimmed V and J ends, which lost 3 bases and 4 bases, there was a span of 9 bases. The table came from immunoSEQ multiplex PCR; TCRdb's copy has only in-frame clones and leaves some out. The table includes 150,000 or so clones, around nine tenths detected once. Study-level findings and limits: Every sample of the repertoires postdated the peak T cell response. Nearly half of spike-specific TCRs reportedly target unmutated variant regions. Mostly white British, mostly female donors; authors suggested clonal diversity may be underestimated.

The source was peripheral blood, collected on day 0 of AZD1222 vaccination. The chain couples TRBV19 to TRBJ1-1; tentative D call: TRBD1 (5 bases). This TCR derives from an adult in good health. CDR3 region: CASSIRGATEAFF. The CDR3 bases are TGTGCCAGTAGTATCAGAGGGGCCACTGAAGCTTTCTTT.